A selection of T cell receptor beta chains follows, all from one sample in a study of T cell repertoires in cytomegalovirus infection. TCRdb independently ran MiXCR on the reads; one entry per CDR3 protein. The sample yields roughly 500,000 distinct CDR3 sequences, approximately 10% seen once. Source material: PBMCs. These TCRs come from a human donor in good health (CMV status not recorded). Some clones in this sample may be carry-over from other donors' samples. Each CDR3 is given with its conserved first and last residue. The order of the fields is clone size, V gene, CDR3 length, J gene, D gene, CDR3 DNA, CDR3 protein. D genes are given only for firm matches. Size is stated for part of the rows, as once, few or many counts, or as a class when the clone is expanded.

many,TRBV10-3,14,TRBJ1-4,-,TGTGCCATCAGTAGTAGAGCAACTAATGAAAAACTGTTTTTT,CAISSRATNEKLFF
many,TRBV19,15,TRBJ2-7,-,TGTGCCAGTAGCACGAGGCGACGCCATTCCTACGAGCAGTACTTC,CASSTRRRHSYEQYF
many,TRBV6-1,16,TRBJ1-4,-,TGTGCCAGCAGTACACAGACGGCTGCAACTAATGAAAAACTGTTTTTT,CASSTQTAATNEKLFF
many,TRBV27,14,TRBJ2-7,-,TGTGCCAGCCACAGTGTCGGGGATTCGGACGAGCAGTACTTC,CASHSVGDSDEQYF
many,TRBV7-3,9,TRBJ2-7,-,TGTGCCAGCAGCTTTGGGCAGTACTTC,CASSFGQYF
many,TRBV7-2,15,TRBJ2-5,TRBD1,TGTGCCAGCAGCCAGGGGACAGGCCCTCAAGAGACCCAGTACTTC,CASSQGTGPQETQYF
-,TRBV28,16,TRBJ1-2,-,TGTGCCAGCAGTACCGACAGGAGAAGGGTAAACTATGGCTACACCTTC,CASSTDRRRVNYGYTF
many,TRBV19,15,TRBJ2-1,TRBD1,TGTGCCAGTAGTATCCCACAGGGGGCCCGCGGTGAGCAGTTCTTC,CASSIPQGARGEQFF
many,TRBV7-6,14,TRBJ1-3,TRBD1,TGTGCCAGCAGCCTGGGACAGTTCGGGAACACCATATATTTT,CASSLGQFGNTIYF
many,TRBV12-3/TRBV12-4,14,TRBJ2-5,-,TGTGCCAGCAGTTCTTCCTATCGACGAGAGACCCAGTACTTC,CASSSSYRRETQYF
-,TRBV6-5,15,TRBJ1-4,TRBD1,TGTGCCAGCAGTAGATCGACAGGGCGGGGAGAAAAACTGTTTTTT,CASSRSTGRGEKLFF
many,TRBV4-1,15,TRBJ1-1,TRBD1,TGCGCCAGCAGCCAAACAACTTCAGGGGGCACTGAAGCTTTCTTT,CASSQTTSGGTEAFF
many,TRBV7-9,18,TRBJ1-4,TRBD1,TGTGCCAGCAGCTTAAGTCATACAGGGGGCGTTCTTAATGAAAAACTGTTTTTT,CASSLSHTGGVLNEKLFF
many,TRBV20-1,15,TRBJ2-5,-,TGCAGTGCTAGAGGGGGTGGGGGGCGCGGAGAGACCCAGTACTTC,CSARGGGGRGETQYF
many,TRBV4-1,16,TRBJ1-2,TRBD1,TGCGCCAGCAGCCAAGAAGGGACAGGGATTAACTATGGCTACACCTTC,CASSQEGTGINYGYTF
few,TRBV18,15,TRBJ2-7,-,TGTGCCAGCTCACCATTTCAGAGTAACTCCTACGAGCAGTACTTC,CASSPFQSNSYEQYF
many,TRBV7-6,14,TRBJ2-7,-,TGTGCCAGCAGCTTAGATGGGCAGAGCTACGAGCAGTACTTC,CASSLDGQSYEQYF
few,TRBV5-1,14,TRBJ2-7,-,TGCGCCAGCAGCGCCCGGGACGGTACCTACGAGCAGTACTTC,CASSARDGTYEQYF
few,TRBV5-1,15,TRBJ1-3,-,TGCGCCAGCAGCGACGACAGATTCTCTGGAAACACCATATATTTT,CASSDDRFSGNTIYF
many,TRBV7-9,16,TRBJ2-6,-,TGTGCCAGCAGCTCCGGGCGGTACTCTGGGGCCAACGTCTTGACTTTC,CASSSGRYSGANVLTF
-,TRBV13,13,TRBJ1-1,-,TGTGCCAGCAGCACCCGGTCTTACACTGAAGCTTTCTTT,CASSTRSYTEAFF
many,TRBV19,14,TRBJ2-4,TRBD1,TGTGCCACCACGGGACAGCTAGCCAAAAACATTCAGTACTTC,CATTGQLAKNIQYF
many,TRBV20-1,14,TRBJ1-1,-,TGCAGTGCCCCCAGAGGCCTAATGAACACTGAAGCTTTCTTT,CSAPRGLMNTEAFF
-,TRBV15,18,TRBJ1-1,TRBD1,TGTGCCACCAGCAGTTCCCGGGACAGGGGAATAGAGGACACTGAAGCTTTCTTT,CATSSSRDRGIEDTEAFF
-,TRBV6-1,16,TRBJ2-5,-,TGTGCCAGCAGTGATAGTATGGGGCCCTACCAAGAGACCCAGTACTTC,CASSDSMGPYQETQYF
-,TRBV20-1,16,TRBJ2-3,TRBD2,TGCAGTGCTAGGTGGCTAGCGGGGGGCCTAGCAGATACGCAGTATTTT,CSARWLAGGLADTQYF
many,TRBV4-1,16,TRBJ1-5,TRBD1,TGCGCCAGCAGCCAAGGGGGGACAGTAAGCAATCAGCCCCAGCATTTT,CASSQGGTVSNQPQHF
few,TRBV27,18,TRBJ1-1,TRBD1,TGTGCCAGCAACCCCTCGACAGGGGAGGTGTTAATGAACACTGAAGCTTTCTTT,CASNPSTGEVLMNTEAFF
many,TRBV30,15,TRBJ1-2,TRBD1,TGTGCCTGGAGTTACCCGGACAGGATTAACTATGGCTACACCTTC,CAWSYPDRINYGYTF
-,TRBV12-3/TRBV12-4,12,TRBJ2-3,-,TGTGCCAGCAGACGGAATACAGATACGCAGTATTTT,CASRRNTDTQYF
many,TRBV5-6,16,TRBJ2-2,TRBD2,TGTGCCAGCGGGACCGGACTAGCGGTGAACACCGGGGAGCTGTTTTTT,CASGTGLAVNTGELFF
-,TRBV5-4,15,TRBJ2-1,TRBD2,TGTGCCAGCAGCGCAAGCGGGAGGGTCAGCAATGAGCAGTTCTTC,CASSASGRVSNEQFF
many,TRBV19,12,TRBJ1-1,TRBD1,TGTGCCAGTAGCCTGGGACAGGCTGAAGCTTTCTTT,CASSLGQAEAFF
few,TRBV7-9,16,TRBJ2-5,-,TGTGCCAGCAGCTTAATAACCGGTGACGGAGGAGAGACCCAGTACTTC,CASSLITGDGGETQYF
few,TRBV4-2,14,TRBJ2-1,-,TGTGCCAGCAGGCAGCGGATCTCCTACAATGAGCAGTTCTTC,CASRQRISYNEQFF
-,TRBV6-1,17,TRBJ2-5,TRBD2,TGTGCCAGCAGTACATTAGCGGGAGATAGGATAGGGGAGACCCAGTACTTC,CASSTLAGDRIGETQYF
many,TRBV28,17,TRBJ2-1,-,TGTGCCAGCAGTCCTACTGGGGTGCGGAGGCGCTACAATGAGCAGTTCTTC,CASSPTGVRRRYNEQFF
many,TRBV28,15,TRBJ1-5,TRBD1,TGTGCCAGCAGAGAGGACAGGGTCCCCAATCAGCCCCAGCATTTT,CASREDRVPNQPQHF
many,TRBV11-2,16,TRBJ2-2,-,TGTGCCAGCAGCTTTCTCGGCGGGGCGAACACCGGGGAGCTGTTTTTT,CASSFLGGANTGELFF
few,TRBV10-3,12,TRBJ2-7,-,TGTGCCATCAGTGAGTCCAGGAACGAGCAGTACTTC,CAISESRNEQYF
few,TRBV5-3,15,TRBJ1-2,-,TGTGCCAGCAGCCTAGACCGGGTCCAGAACTATGGCTACACCTTC,CASSLDRVQNYGYTF
many,TRBV7-2,14,TRBJ2-7,-,TGTGCCAGCAGCTTAATAACTAGCTCCTACGAGCAGTACTTC,CASSLITSSYEQYF
many,TRBV7-9,16,TRBJ1-5,TRBD1,TGTGCCAGCAGCTTAGGGAACAGGGGGCCTAATCAGCCCCAGCATTTT,CASSLGNRGPNQPQHF
many,TRBV19,13,TRBJ2-7,-,TGTGCCACCTCTTGGGATAGCTCCTACGAGCAGTACTTC,CATSWDSSYEQYF
many,TRBV28,13,TRBJ1-2,-,TGTGCCAGCAGTTTAACCGGGAACTATGGCTACACCTTC,CASSLTGNYGYTF
-,TRBV27,15,TRBJ1-5,-,TGTGCCAGCAGTTTATCACGGAGGGTCAATCAGCCCCAGCATTTT,CASSLSRRVNQPQHF
many,TRBV12-5,15,TRBJ2-7,TRBD1,TGTGCTAGTGCCCTTGACAGGGGACTCCCCTACGAGCAGTACTTC,CASALDRGLPYEQYF
many,TRBV6-1,14,TRBJ2-7,TRBD1,TGTGCCAGCAGTGTAACGACAGGGTCCTACGAGCAGTACTTC,CASSVTTGSYEQYF
few,TRBV3-1,14,TRBJ1-1,-,TGTGCCAGCAGCCAAGAGAGAGGAGACAGTGAAGCTTTCTTT,CASSQERGDSEAFF
few,TRBV25-1,16,TRBJ2-5,-,TGTGCCAGCAGTGACTATGTGGGGGCAGGGGAGGGGACCCAGTACTTC,CASSDYVGAGEGTQYF
-,TRBV5-7,17,TRBJ2-3,TRBD2,TGTGCCAGCAGCGTGAAGACTAGCGGGGACAGGTCGGATACGCAGTATTTT,CASSVKTSGDRSDTQYF
many,TRBV19,16,TRBJ2-5,TRBD2,TGTGCCAGTAGTGACCAGACTAGCGGGAACCAAGAGACCCAGTACTTC,CASSDQTSGNQETQYF
many,TRBV7-8,14,TRBJ1-2,TRBD1,TGTGCCAGCAGCGACCGGGACAGAGGGAAGGGCTACACCTTC,CASSDRDRGKGYTF
-,TRBV6-5,11,TRBJ1-2,-,TGTGCCAGCAGCTACACCGGTGGCTACACCTTC,CASSYTGGYTF
many,TRBV29-1,15,TRBJ2-5,TRBD1,TGCAGCCTTGTCCCCTTAACAGGGGGCGAAGAGACCCAGTACTTC,CSLVPLTGGEETQYF
many,TRBV5-6,13,TRBJ1-1,TRBD1,TGTGCCAGCAGCTTTGGGACAGGGGGAATAGCTTTCTTT,CASSFGTGGIAFF